This TCR beta chain was retrieved from a study of blood T cell repertoires in COVID-19. For the study at large: Sites in the United States, Italy and Spain provided acute and convalescent COVID-19 samples.

Here immunoSEQ multiplex PCR was the method, and the copy in TCRdb shows in-frame clones only, minus some. The repertoire has hundreds of thousands of clones, 88% of them found once; the top ten carry over 1.1%. Trimming removed 4 bases from V and 6 bases from J; junction bases left unmatched: 11. The germline gives CDR1 MNHEY, CDR2 SVGAGI. This CDR3 comprises 15 residues. The rearrangement joins TRBV6-5 to TRBJ1-2; 7 nucleotides match TRBD1. The clonotype originates from an elderly man with acute or convalescent COVID-19. Sequenced: peripheral blood. The CDR3 protein is CASSWGIGQEDGYTF. The CDR3 DNA is TGTGCCAGCAGTTGGGGGATTGGACAGGAGGATGGCTACACCTTC.